The 29 T cell receptor beta chains below were found in one sample sequenced in a study of shared clonotypes between healthy human individuals. Clones were read by immunoSEQ multiplex PCR, and TCRdb kept only the in-frame ones, dropping some. Counted here are roughly 1,500,000 clones, less than 99% occurring once; the ten biggest clones make up about 0.4%. Sequencing was performed on naive CD4+ T cells sorted from blood. The sample's subset: CD45RA+ positively selected. All receptors derive from a man aged 25-45 years in good health.

The rearrangement joins TRBV14 to TRBJ2-7; D is unclear. The CDR3 covers 13 residues. The V and J ends lost 0 bases and 5 bases respectively, with 8 bases between them. Germline CDR1 reads SGHDN; CDR2 reads FVKESK. This CDR3 reads CASSQESPHEQYF. The CDR3 bases are TGTGCCAGCAGCCAAGAGTCGCCCCACGAGCAGTACTTC.

A word on this clone: Other nucleotide sequences in the sample specify the same CDR3. J is TRBJ2-7 and V is TRBV9; TRBD2 might be the D (6 bases). This CDR3 comprises 14 residues. The germline V and J ends were trimmed by 3 bases and 4 bases, with 14 bases remaining between them. The germline CDR1 and CDR2 sequences are SGDLS and YYNGEE. This CDR3 is CASSAGTPDYEQYF. The CDR3 DNA reads as TGTGCCAGCAGCGCTGGGACTCCAGATTACGAGCAGTACTTC. The full variable domain, completed using reference TRBV9 and TRBJ2-7, is DSGVTQTPKHLITATGQRVTLRCSPRSGDLSVYWYQQSLDQGLQFLIQYYNGEERAKGNILERFSAQQFPDLHSELNLSSLELGDSALYFCASSAGTPDYEQYFGPGTRLTVT.

The V gene is TRBV5-1, the J gene TRBJ2-2, with 10 bases aligning to TRBD1. J lost 0 bases, V lost 3 bases, and 23 bases had no gene match. The CDR3 consists of 23 residues. Germline-derived CDR1 and CDR2 are SGHRS and YFSETQ. CDR3 DNA sequence: TGCGCCAGCAGCTCCCCCGACAGGGGGCTGGAACTGACACTATTCGCGAACACCGGGGAGCTGTTTTTT. Translated: CASSSPDRGLELTLFANTGELFF. The complete variable domain, with remaining parts taken from reference TRBV5-1 and TRBJ2-2, reads KAGVTQTPRYLIKTRGQQVTLSCSPISGHRSVSWYQQTPGQGLQFLFEYFSETQRNKGNFPGRFSGRQFSNSRSEMNVSTLELGDSALYLCASSSPDRGLELTLFANTGELFFGEGSRLTVL.

V is TRBV27 and J is TRBJ2-6; TRBD1 matches at 8 bases. V lost 0 bases, J lost 5 bases, and 3 bases stayed unmatched. The CDR3 is made up of 16 amino acids. Germline-derived CDR1 and CDR2 are MNHEY and SMNVEV (reference sequence). The CDR3 region is CASSLSRQGRANVLTF. CDR3 nucleotides: TGTGCCAGCAGTTTATCCCGACAGGGGAGGGCCAACGTCCTGACTTTC.

The gene calls are TRBV18 and TRBJ2-3; 9 bases fit TRBD2. The CDR3 runs 16 residues. Trimming cost V 0 bases and J 5 bases; bases outside gene matches: 6. The V gene's germline CDR1 is KGHSH and CDR2 LQKENI. DNA for the CDR3: TGTGCCAGCTCACCACCCCTAGCGGGGTACGGAGATACGCAGTATTTT. Translation gives CASSPPLAGYGDTQYF.

The chain combines TRBV6-1 with TRBJ1-2; the D is unclear. V was pared by 2 bases and J by 4 bases, with 11 bases between. CDR3 length: 14 amino acids. The germline V gene encodes CDR1 MNHNS and CDR2 SASEGT. CDR3 nucleotides: TGTGCCAGCAGTGAACTTCCGGGTATCTATGGCTACACCTTC. Residues: CASSELPGIYGYTF.

The chain has TRBV19 and TRBJ2-2; 9 bases align to TRBD1. Germline loops: CDR1 LNHDA, CDR2 SQIVND (reference sequence). This CDR3 contains 16 residues. With 3 bases clipped from V and 5 bases from J, the junction kept 7 bases outside the gene matches. DNA for the CDR3: TGTGCCAGTAGTATTGGCGGGACAGGGTGGACCGGGGAGCTGTTTTTT. It yields the protein CASSIGGTGWTGELFF.

V and J are TRBV7-6 and TRBJ2-5, with 10 bases aligning to TRBD1. The CDR3 runs to 12 residues. CDR1 is SGHVS, CDR2 FNYEAQ, per germline. Trimming took 9 bases from V and 4 from J; bases not matched to a gene: 2. This CDR3 is CASGQGGETQYF. The DNA for the CDR3 is TGTGCCAGTGGACAGGGGGGAGAGACCCAGTACTTC.

The chain has TRBV7-6 and TRBJ2-7, with TRBD1 identical over 7 bases. The germline V gene encodes CDR1 SGHVS and CDR2 FNYEAQ. V was pared by 6 bases and J by 2 bases, with 13 bases of the junction left unmatched. The CDR3 spans 16 residues. CDR3 sequence (DNA): TGTGCCAGCAGTTTCCACCTGGACAGGTCTGCCTACGAGCAGTACTTC. Amino acid sequence: CASSFHLDRSAYEQYF.

The chain employs TRBV10-3 and TRBJ2-7, with D possibly being TRBD1 (5 bases). The CDR3 is made up of 14 amino acids. Trimming left V 0 bases short and J 1 base short, with 7 bases between. Germline V CDR1 and CDR2: ENHRY, SYGVKD. Written as DNA, the CDR3 is TGTGCCATCAGTGAGTCCCGACAGTCCTACGAGCAGTACTTC. Encoded protein: CAISESRQSYEQYF.

The rearrangement uses TRBV4-3 and TRBJ2-3; TRBD2 matches at 9 bases. The V segment lost 4 bases and the J segment 4 bases; nucleotides outside the gene matches: 3. Per the germline V gene, CDR1 is LGHNA and CDR2 is YSLEER. CDR3 length equals 14 residues. The CDR3 region is CASSLSGRSDTQYF. The CDR3 DNA reads as TGCGCCAGCAGCCTTAGCGGGAGATCAGATACGCAGTATTTT.

The rearrangement joins TRBV2 to TRBJ2-3; a possible D gene is TRBD2 (6 bases). Germline CDR1 is SNHLY and CDR2 is FYNNEI. V lost 1 base and J lost 6, with 14 bases in between. CDR3 length equals 15 residues. Here the CDR3 reads CASSEDGRIWDTQYF. The CDR3, as DNA: TGTGCCAGCAGTGAAGACGGGAGAATATGGGATACGCAGTATTTT.

The chain recombines TRBV5-1 with TRBJ1-2; TRBD1 matches 9 bases. Germline loops: CDR1 SGHRS, CDR2 YFSETQ. V shed 0 bases, J shed 8 bases, and the junction held 5 bases outside the gene matches. The CDR3 totals 14 residues. The CDR3 loop reads CASSLGDRAEGYTF. As DNA, the CDR3 is TGCGCCAGCAGCTTGGGGGACAGGGCAGAGGGCTACACCTTC.

V is TRBV29-1 and J is TRBJ2-4; either TRBD1 or TRBD2 may fit D (6 bases each). V was clipped by 5 bases and J by 8 bases, with 16 bases between them. From germline, CDR1 is SQVTM and CDR2 ANQGSEA. The CDR3 extends over 13 amino acids. The CDR3, as DNA: TGCAGCGTTAGGGCCGGGGGCGCGGACATTCAGTACTTC. Translation gives CSVRAGGADIQYF.

The chain carries TRBV20-1 and TRBJ2-7; D unresolved. There are 11 residues in the CDR3. V dropped 6 bases and J dropped 6 bases, with 12 bases sitting between them. Germline CDR1 and CDR2: DFQATT and SNEGSKA (reference sequence). CDR3 sequence: CSARTQREQYF. The CDR3 DNA sequence: TGCAGTGCCCGGACGCAACGCGAGCAGTACTTC.

The chain combines TRBV5-1 with TRBJ2-4; 11 bases map to TRBD1. Germline CDR1 is SGHRS and CDR2 is YFSETQ. The CDR3 is made up of 14 amino acids. The J segment lost 6 bases and the V segment lost 4 bases, leaving 3 bases of the junction unmatched. DNA of the CDR3: TGCGCCAGCAGCGCGGACAGGGGGCGAAACATTCAGTACTTC. Translated: CASSADRGRNIQYF.

The chain uses TRBV7-3 and TRBJ2-3; 7 nucleotides line up with TRBD1. CDR1 is SGHTA, CDR2 FQGTGA, per germline. This CDR3 spans 16 amino acids. V lost 5 bases to trimming and J lost 0 bases; unmatched junction nucleotides: 8. The CDR3, as DNA: TGTGCCAGCAGCCCAAGGGGGCGGGTTAGCACAGATACGCAGTATTTT. Amino acids: CASSPRGRVSTDTQYF.

This clone was observed once. V is TRBV5-1 and J is TRBJ2-1; D possibly corresponds to TRBD2 (6 bases). Germline V lookup: CDR1 SGHRS, CDR2 YFSETQ. The CDR3 totals 17 residues. V was cut by 3 bases and J by 6 bases, with 22 bases left in between. This CDR3 is CASSWTPLRDSVNEQFF. CDR3 in DNA: TGCGCCAGCAGCTGGACCCCACTCCGGGACTCCGTCAATGAGCAGTTCTTC.

The chain carries TRBV7-2 and TRBJ2-7; 7 bases line up with TRBD1. The germline V gene encodes CDR1 SGHTA and CDR2 FQGNSA. With 5 bases clipped from V and 3 bases from J, the junction kept 1 base outside the gene matches. This CDR3 comprises 12 residues. CDR3 protein: CASSGDSYEQYF. The DNA for the CDR3 is TGTGCCAGCAGCGGGGACAGCTACGAGCAGTACTTC.

This chain uses TRBV7-2 with TRBJ2-1, with TRBD2 matching over 10 bases. Trimming cost V 0 bases and J 8 bases; bases outside gene matches: 7. Germline lookup yields CDR1 SGHTA and CDR2 FQGNSA. The CDR3 totals 16 residues. CDR3 region: CASSLASSGSRDEQFF. CDR3 sequence (DNA): TGTGCCAGCAGCTTAGCGTCTAGCGGGAGTAGGGATGAGCAGTTCTTC.

The chain recombines TRBV6-5 with TRBJ1-4; tentatively, D is TRBD1 (5 bases). The CDR3 length is 15 residues. Deletions cut 6 bases from V and 7 bases from J, with 18 bases between. CDR1 is MNHEY, CDR2 SVGAGI, per germline. The CDR3: CASSPRGGAAEKLFF. The CDR3 DNA follows: TGTGCCAGCAGCCCCCGCGGAGGGGCGGCTGAAAAACTGTTTTTT.

The gene calls are TRBV6-1 and TRBJ2-7; TRBD1 matches at 9 bases. Per the germline V gene, CDR1 is MNHNS and CDR2 is SASEGT. V was pared by 6 bases and J by 4 bases, with 7 bases of the junction left unmatched. The CDR3 covers 14 residues. CDR3 nucleotides: TGTGCCAGCAGCCCGGGACAGGGATCGTACGAGCAGTACTTC. It is translated as CASSPGQGSYEQYF.

The chain is built from TRBV4-2 and TRBJ2-3, with 7 nucleotides matching TRBD2. V gave up 3 bases and J gave up 3 bases; unmatched junction bases: 6. The CDR3 spans 15 residues. CDR1 is LGHNA and CDR2 is YNFKEQ in the germline V gene. CDR3 sequence reads: CASSQGGSGTDTQYF. The CDR3 DNA sequence: TGTGCCAGCAGCCAGGGCGGGAGTGGTACAGATACGCAGTATTTT.

The V call is TRBV2, the J call TRBJ2-7; D gene ambiguous. Trimming stripped 2 bases from V and 3 bases from J, with 8 bases between. The CDR3 sequence is 13 residues long. The germline CDR1 and CDR2 sequences are SNHLY and FYNNEI. As DNA, the CDR3 is TGTGCCAGCAGTGAATTTACAGACTACGAGCAGTACTTC. This codes for CASSEFTDYEQYF.

The chain has TRBV19 and TRBJ1-1, with D unresolved. The CDR3 runs to 14 residues. In germline, CDR1 is LNHDA, CDR2 SQIVND (reference sequence). Trimming removed 3 bases from V and 0 bases from J, with 8 bases in between. The CDR3 nucleotides read TGTGCCAGTAGTATTGGAATCTTGAACACTGAAGCTTTCTTT. It yields the protein CASSIGILNTEAFF.

This chain links TRBV29-1 with TRBJ2-7; TRBD1 is a possible D gene (6 bases). The V end lost 6 bases, the J end lost 0 bases, and 12 bases lay between the germline ends. This CDR3 has 13 amino acids. In germline, CDR1 is SQVTM, CDR2 ANQGSEA. CDR3 protein: CSVQGRLSYEQYF. The CDR3 DNA follows: TGCAGCGTACAGGGACGGCTCTCCTACGAGCAGTACTTC.

In this sample, this clone turned up once. The V gene is TRBV27, the J gene TRBJ2-7; D remains ambiguous. The V end was cut by 3 bases, the J end by 3 bases, with 12 bases between. This CDR3 region has 14 residues. Germline lookup yields CDR1 MNHEY and CDR2 SMNVEV (reference sequence). CDR3 region: CASSFSSQRYEQYF. In nucleotides, the CDR3 is TGTGCCAGCAGTTTTAGTAGTCAGCGCTACGAGCAGTACTTC.

On this clone: Other DNA variants within this sample encode the same CDR3. The chain uses TRBV27 and TRBJ2-3; 7 bases are shared with TRBD2. This CDR3 has 14 residues. V trimming: 3 bases; J trimming: 1 base; junction bases outside the gene matches: 1. In germline, CDR1 is MNHEY, CDR2 SMNVEV (reference sequence). In DNA, the CDR3 is TGTGCCAGCAGTTTCCTAGCGGGCACAGATACGCAGTATTTT. It yields the protein CASSFLAGTDTQYF.

V and J are TRBV25-1 and TRBJ1-1, with a weak D call TRBD1 (5 bases). The germline gives CDR1 MGHDK, CDR2 SYGVNS. There are 13 residues in the CDR3. V was clipped by 3 bases and J by 8 bases, with 13 bases between them. The CDR3 here is CASSEGPNREAFF. The CDR3 bases are TGTGCCAGCAGTGAGGGACCGAACAGAGAAGCTTTCTTT. Full variable domain (rest looked up from reference TRBV25-1 and TRBJ1-1): EADIYQTPRYLVIGTGKKITLECSQTMGHDKMYWYQQDPGMELHLIHYSYGVNSTEKGDLSSESTVSRIRTEHFPLTLESARPSHTSQYLCASSEGPNREAFFGQGTRLTVV.